Following are 9 T cell receptor beta chains from one sample sequenced in a study of T cells in Graves' hyperthyroidism and ophthalmopathy. Template material for amplifying TCR beta CDR3 regions consisted of RNA transcripts. With the HTBI primer set, the TCR CDR3 went through a first round of RT-PCR. In TCRdb, the multiplex PCR reads were re-called with MiXCR into one record per CDR3 protein. The data hold approximately 490,000 distinct CDR3 sequences, with about 22% observed a single time. The source material was blood. These receptors all stem from a woman in her 70s with Graves' ophthalmopathy.

In this sample, this clonotype turned up a few times. The V gene is TRBV14, the J gene TRBJ2-1, with a possible D match to TRBD1 (6 bases). Germline V gene lookup returns CDR1 SGHDN and CDR2 FVKESK. The CDR3 contains 16 residues. Trimming shortened V by 0 bases and J by 8 bases, and 17 bases separated the two germline ends. The CDR3, as DNA: TGTGCCAGCAGCCAAGATCGCCCAGGGTCAGGGGATGAGCAGTTCTTC. Amino acid sequence: CASSQDRPGSGDEQFF. Drawing the rest from reference TRBV14 and TRBJ2-1, the complete variable domain is EAGVTQFPSHSVIEKGQTVTLRCDPISGHDNLYWYRRVMGKEIKFLLHFVKESKQDESGMPNNRFLAERTGGTYSTLKVQPAELEDSGVYFCASSQDRPGSGDEQFFGPGTRLTVL.

This clonotype was recorded a few times. Here the CDR3 DNA reads TGCAGTGCAGCAATGACTGGCTACGAGCAGTACTTC. Translated: CSAAMTGYEQYF. This chain joins TRBV20-1 and TRBJ2-7; D is unclear. Germline V gene lookup returns CDR1 DFQATT and CDR2 SNEGSKA (reference sequence). V shed 6 bases and J shed 3 bases, with 12 bases lying between them. CDR3 size: 12 residues.

This clonotype turned up a few times. The CDR3 loop reads CASSDRAGAGGLETQYF. Written as DNA, the CDR3 is TGTGCCAGCAGTGACCGGGCAGGGGCGGGGGGTTTAGAGACCCAGTACTTC. This chain uses TRBV28 with TRBJ2-5; 8 bases are a match to TRBD2. Germline V gene data show CDR1 as MDHEN and CDR2 as SYDVKM. Trimming at V came to 5 bases and at J to 4 bases, leaving 15 bases not matched to a gene. The CDR3 runs to 17 residues.

J is TRBJ2-1 and V is TRBV5-1; TRBD2 matches 10 bases. Germline loops: CDR1 SGHRS, CDR2 YFSETQ. J lost 8 bases, V lost 7 bases, and 9 bases had no gene match. CDR3 length: 14 amino acids. The CDR3 reads CASATSGTNDEQFF. CDR3 nucleotide sequence: TGCGCCAGCGCTACTAGCGGGACCAACGATGAGCAGTTCTTC. Using reference TRBV5-1 and TRBJ2-1 for the parts outside the CDR3, the full variable domain is KAGVTQTPRYLIKTRGQQVTLSCSPISGHRSVSWYQQTPGQGLQFLFEYFSETQRNKGNFPGRFSGRQFSNSRSEMNVSTLELGDSALYLCASATSGTNDEQFFGPGTRLTVL.

V and J are TRBV15 and TRBJ2-5; 8 bases map to TRBD2. The germline V gene has CDR1 LNHNV and CDR2 YYDKDF (reference sequence). This CDR3 comprises 23 residues. The V gene end was trimmed by 3 bases and the J gene end by 5 bases; junction bases not matched to a gene: 32. This chain's CDR3 is CATSRRTLGTRTSPKILSETQYF. The CDR3 DNA is TGTGCCACCAGCAGGCGAACCCTGGGCACACGGACTAGCCCGAAGATTCTTTCGGAGACCCAGTACTTC.

The chain is built from TRBV3-1 and TRBJ2-3, with TRBD1 matching over 9 bases. The germline V gene encodes CDR1 LGHDT and CDR2 YNNKEL (reference sequence). The V gene end was trimmed by 1 base and the J gene end by 1 base; junction bases not matched to a gene: 6. This CDR3 comprises 17 residues. The CDR3 protein is CASSQVTGGAGTDTQYF. The CDR3 DNA sequence: TGTGCCAGCAGCCAAGTCACAGGGGGCGCGGGCACAGATACGCAGTATTTT.

The rearrangement links TRBV9 to TRBJ1-5; D call uncertain. V was trimmed by 0 bases and J by 5 bases, leaving 12 bases between them. The CDR3 has 15 amino acids. Germline V gene sequence: CDR1 SGDLS, CDR2 YYNGEE. This chain's CDR3 is CASSVEGRRDQPQHF. The DNA for the CDR3 is TGTGCCAGCAGCGTAGAGGGCAGGAGGGATCAGCCCCAGCATTTT.

The chain recombines TRBV27 with TRBJ2-7, with 7 nucleotides matching TRBD2. Germline V gene sequence: CDR1 MNHEY, CDR2 SMNVEV (reference sequence). V shed 5 bases and J 5 bases; nucleotides not matched to a gene: 12. The CDR3 length is 15 residues. DNA for the CDR3: TGTGCCAGCAGTCACCGGGACTACCGAGGCCACGAGCAGTACTTC. Translated: CASSHRDYRGHEQYF.

The chain has TRBV20-1 and TRBJ2-5; D uncertain. Germline-derived CDR1 and CDR2 are DFQATT and SNEGSKA (reference sequence). The CDR3 has 14 amino acids. V was pared by 6 bases and J by 3 bases, with 17 bases between. CDR3 coding DNA: TGCAGTGCGGTGGGTTTTTCTGCAAAAGAGACCCAGTACTTC. Amino acid sequence: CSAVGFSAKETQYF.